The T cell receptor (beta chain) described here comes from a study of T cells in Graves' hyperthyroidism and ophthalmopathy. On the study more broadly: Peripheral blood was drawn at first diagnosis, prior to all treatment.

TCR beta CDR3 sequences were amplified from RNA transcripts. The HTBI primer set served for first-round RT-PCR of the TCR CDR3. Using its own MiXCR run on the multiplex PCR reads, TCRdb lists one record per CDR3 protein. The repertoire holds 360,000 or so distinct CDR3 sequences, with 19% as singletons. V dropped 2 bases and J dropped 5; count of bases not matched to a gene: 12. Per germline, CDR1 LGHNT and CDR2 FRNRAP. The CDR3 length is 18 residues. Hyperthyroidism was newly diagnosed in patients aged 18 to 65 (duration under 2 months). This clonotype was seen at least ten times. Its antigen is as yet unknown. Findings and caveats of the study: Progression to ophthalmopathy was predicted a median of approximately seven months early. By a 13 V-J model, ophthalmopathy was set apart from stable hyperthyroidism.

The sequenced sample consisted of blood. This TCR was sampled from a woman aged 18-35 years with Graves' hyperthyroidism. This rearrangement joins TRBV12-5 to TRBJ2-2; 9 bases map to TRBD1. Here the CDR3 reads CASGLSRTGAFGTGELFF. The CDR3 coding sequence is TGTGCTAGTGGTTTGTCCCGGACAGGGGCCTTTGGGACCGGGGAGCTGTTTTTT.